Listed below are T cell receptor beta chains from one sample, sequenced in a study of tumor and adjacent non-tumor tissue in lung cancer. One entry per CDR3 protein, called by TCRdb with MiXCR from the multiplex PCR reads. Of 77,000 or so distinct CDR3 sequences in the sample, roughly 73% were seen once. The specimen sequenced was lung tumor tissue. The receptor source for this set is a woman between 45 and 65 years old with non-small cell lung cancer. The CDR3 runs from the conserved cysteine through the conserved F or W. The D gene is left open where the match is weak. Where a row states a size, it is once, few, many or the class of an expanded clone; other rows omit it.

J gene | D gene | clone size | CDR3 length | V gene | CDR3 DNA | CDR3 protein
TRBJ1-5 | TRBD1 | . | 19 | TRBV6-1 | TGTGCCAGCAGGGTCCCCGGGACAGGTGGCTTGGGGAGCAATCAGTCCCAGCATTTT | CASRVPGTGGLGSNQSQHF
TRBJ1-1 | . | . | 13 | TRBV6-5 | TGTGCCCCCACATGGCAGGTGAACACTGAAGCTTTCTTT | CAPTWQVNTEAFF
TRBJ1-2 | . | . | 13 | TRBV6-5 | TGTGCCAACAGGGCCTGGATAAACTATGGCTACACCTTC | CANRAWINYGYTF
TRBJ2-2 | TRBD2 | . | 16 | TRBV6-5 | TGTGTCGGCAGCCTTCGACTAGCGGGAGAGTTCGGGGAGCTGTTTTTT | CVGSLRLAGEFGELFF
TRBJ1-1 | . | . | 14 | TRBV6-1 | TGTGCCACCCCGGGGCGGGACAAGGGCACTGAAGCTTTCTTT | CATPGRDKGTEAFF
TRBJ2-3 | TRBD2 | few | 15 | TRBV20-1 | TGCAGTGCTAGAGAGACGGGTAGCGGGAGGGATACGCAGTATTTT | CSARETGSGRDTQYF
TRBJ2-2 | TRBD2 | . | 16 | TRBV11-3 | TGTGCCAGCAACTTAGATGGCGGGGGTAACGCCGGGGAGCTGTCTTTT | CASNLDGGGNAGELSF
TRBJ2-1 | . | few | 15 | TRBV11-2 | TGTGCCAGCAGCACCTCTAAGAGGAACTACAATGAGCAGTTCTTC | CASSTSKRNYNEQFF
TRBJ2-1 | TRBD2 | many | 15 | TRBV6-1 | TGTGCCAGCCCCCTTACTAGCGACGGATACAATGAGCAGTTCTTC | CASPLTSDGYNEQFF
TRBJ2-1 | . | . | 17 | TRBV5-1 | TGCGCCAGTAGCGAAGGGGGCGCTGGACTACCGACGGATGAGCAGTTCTTC | CASSEGGAGLPTDEQFF